This TCR beta chain came from a study of blood T cell repertoires in COVID-19. The wider study: Whether acute or convalescent, the COVID-19 samples came from the United States, Italy and Spain. PBMCs, B-cell-depleted T cells, or T cells provided the cDNA or gDNA that made up the material.

Under the authors' procedure: Estimation of nucleated cell counts was performed using reference gene primer amplification. Profiled with immunoSEQ multiplex PCR; TCRdb holds only in-frame clones, not every one. V and J calls and clone size are copied from that table; D and trimming were computed from the DNA. The table records some 50,000 clones, 70% to 90% of them present only once. Trimming removed 3 bases from V and 4 bases from J, with 8 bases in between. This CDR3 is built from 13 residues. The origin of this receptor is a human donor in a cohort sampled during active COVID-19. The donor label of this sample is uncertain. The genes are TRBV12-3 or TRBV12-4 and TRBJ2-3; D remains ambiguous. Sequencing was carried out using peripheral blood. The CDR3 loop reads CASSFQSPDTQYF. CDR3 DNA: TGTGCCAGCAGTTTTCAATCCCCAGATACGCAGTATTTT.